One sample yielded the 20 T cell receptor beta chains listed below, sequenced in a study of CD8+CD57+ T cells in acquired aplastic anemia. The TCR beta profiling, which covered VDJ combination and CDR3 sequence, was carried out using genomic DNA as the template. Each CDR3 protein gets one entry after TCRdb re-called the reads with MiXCR. The sample records 260,000 or so distinct CDR3 sequences, about 80% being singletons. Patients chosen for sequencing had CD8+CD57+ cells that had expanded, as shown by flow cytometry. The sequencing input was sorted CD4+, CD8+, or CD8+CD57+ T cells (not recorded which) from PBMCs. Receptor source: a human donor with aplastic anemia.

The V and J genes are TRBV10-3 and TRBJ1-6, with D tentatively TRBD1 (5 bases). This CDR3 region has 14 residues. Germline values: CDR1 ENHRY, CDR2 SYGVKD. The V and J ends lost 9 bases and 5 bases respectively, with 14 bases between them. The CDR3 region has the DNA TGTGCCATTAGGGGAGCGAATGATAATTCACCCCTCCACTTT. It is translated as CAIRGANDNSPLHF.

The V and J genes are TRBV2 and TRBJ2-5; a weak D match, TRBD1 (6 bases). The germline V and J ends were trimmed by 8 bases and 3 bases, with 19 bases remaining between them. The CDR3 consists of 15 residues. In germline, CDR1 is SNHLY, CDR2 FYNNEI. CDR3 sequence: CASGYAHGTKETQYF. CDR3 nucleotides: TGTGCCAGCGGCTACGCCCACGGGACAAAAGAGACCCAGTACTTC.

This chain uses TRBV7-2 with TRBJ2-1; TRBD1 matches 7 bases. J was trimmed by 16 bases and V by 5 bases; bases with no gene match: 20. CDR1 is SGHTA and CDR2 is FQGNSA in the germline V gene. This CDR3 is 15 amino acids long. The CDR3 nucleotides read TGTGCCAGCAGCGATCATCCAGACGGGACAGCCCTGCACTTCTTC. This encodes CASSDHPDGTALHFF.

The chain links TRBV2 to TRBJ2-3; D is ambiguous. TRBJ1-5 explains the end of the DNA better; the J call may be wrong. CDR3 length equals 14 residues. From germline, CDR1 is SNHLY and CDR2 FYNNEI. CDR3 DNA: TGTGCCAGCAGCTTAGCGGGAAGTCACCAGCCCCAGCATTTT. Amino acids: CASSLAGSHQPQHF.

Details on this clonotype: Germline is not matched at one junction end, which may reflect a read error. DNA for the CDR3: TGTGCCACCAGCGGGTGCTCCAGCCAAGAGCCCCAGTACTTC. Amino acid sequence: CATSGCSSQEPQYF. The chain has TRBV2 and TRBJ2-5; D might be TRBD2 (6 bases). The CDR3 sequence is 14 residues long. The germline V gene encodes CDR1 SNHLY and CDR2 FYNNEI.

This sequence joins TRBV7-3 and TRBJ1-6; D remains ambiguous. V gave up 5 bases and J gave up 17 bases, with 19 bases separating them. Germline values: CDR1 SGHTA, CDR2 FQGTGA. This CDR3 contains 13 residues. CDR3 sequence reads: CASSRAGGQDIHF. As DNA, the CDR3 is TGTGCCAGCAGCCGAGCGGGAGGTCAAGATATCCACTTT.

A word on this clonotype: A read error is likely, as this CDR3 ends without the conserved phenylalanine or tryptophan. It is unclear where the CDR3 begins or ends on the DNA, so no DNA is shown, and the CDR3 is as TCRdb lists it. The chain's CDR3 is CASSVGQEAQYL. This rearrangement joins TRBV7-8 to TRBJ2-3; the DNA was not used to check the table's D call, TRBD1. The germline gives CDR1 SGHVS, CDR2 FQNEAQ. Inclusive of both ends, the CDR3 amounts to 12 amino acids.

This clonotype has a count of ten or more. One end of the junction varies from germline; a read error may be responsible. V is TRBV7-8 and J is TRBJ1-2, with D unclear. Germline loops: CDR1 SGHVS, CDR2 FQNEAQ. The CDR3 has 13 residues. CDR3 loop: CASSLAGGPDTPF. CDR3 bases: TGTGCCAGCAGCTTAGCGGGAGGTCCCGATACGCCCTTT.

The V gene is TRBV11-1, the J gene TRBJ1-1, with D perhaps TRBD1 (5 bases). Trimming cost V 6 bases and J 4 bases, with 12 bases left between them. Germline CDR1 and CDR2: SGHAT and FQDESV (reference sequence). The length of the CDR3 is 13 residues. The CDR3 DNA follows: TGTGCCAGCAGGGTGGTTGGGACCACTGAAGCTTTCTTT. Its translation is CASRVVGTTEAFF.

For this clonotype: At one end the junction does not follow the germline gene, possibly because of a read error. The J gene is TRBJ1-2, the V gene TRBV5-1; D gene unclear. Per germline, CDR1 SGHRS and CDR2 YFSETQ. This CDR3 is built from 11 residues. CDR3 nucleotide sequence: TGCGCCAGCAGCTTGGGACCTTCTCTCTCCTTC. This gives the protein CASSLGPSLSF.

The chain is built from TRBV9 and TRBJ2-1, with 8 bases fitting TRBD2. CDR3 length equals 16 residues. CDR1 is SGDLS, CDR2 YYNGEE, per germline. Trimming cost V 4 bases and J 10 bases; bases outside gene matches: 16. This CDR3 reads CASSLAGSRDTQEQFF. The CDR3 DNA reads as TGTGCCAGCAGCTTAGCGGGAAGTCGGGATACGCAGGAGCAGTTCTTC.

The chain has TRBV7-3 and TRBJ2-7; 7 bases agree with TRBD1. The trim removed 0 bases at V and 2 bases at J, leaving 4 bases unmatched. The CDR3 consists of 15 residues. The germline CDR1 and CDR2 sequences are SGHTA and FQGTGA. The CDR3 bases are TGTGCCAGCAGCTTAACGGCCGGACAGGCCTACGAGCAGTACTTC. Protein: CASSLTAGQAYEQYF.

To note about this clonotype: Germline and junction disagree at one end, which may indicate a read error. The chain recombines TRBV7-7 with TRBJ2-1; the match to TRBD1 covers 7 bases. This CDR3 has 16 residues. Germline V gene sequence: CDR1 SSHAT, CDR2 FNYEAQ (reference sequence). CDR3 sequence reads: CASSWHRGSGELEQFF. CDR3 coding DNA: TGTGCTAGCAGTTGGCACAGGGGTTCCGGGGAGCTGGAGCAGTTCTTC. The complete variable domain, with remaining parts taken from reference TRBV7-7 and TRBJ2-1, reads GAGVSQSPRYKVTKRGQDVTLRCDPISSHATLYWYQQALGQGPEFLTYFNYEAQPDKSGLPSDRFSAERPEGSISTLTIQRTEQRDSAMYRCASSWHRGSGELEQFFGPGTRLTVL.

This chain joins TRBV5-6 and TRBJ2-7, with unresolved D. There are 13 residues in the CDR3. Trimming stripped 0 bases from V and 0 bases from J, with 4 bases between. Germline V gives CDR1 SGHDT, CDR2 YYEEEE. CDR3 region: CASSLESSYEQYV. The DNA of the CDR3 is TGTGCCAGCAGCTTGGAGAGCTCCTACGAGCAGTACGTC.

The chain recombines TRBV2 with TRBJ2-1; D is tentatively TRBD1 or TRBD2 (6 bases each). CDR3 length: 14 amino acids. With 8 bases removed from V and 5 bases from J, the gap between germline ends came to 16 bases. CDR1 is SNHLY, CDR2 FYNNEI, per germline. The CDR3 is CASGHGGTDNEQFF. CDR3 nucleotides: TGTGCCAGCGGTCACGGGGGCACAGACAATGAGCAGTTCTTC. The full variable domain, completed using reference TRBV2 and TRBJ2-1, is EPEVTQTPSHQVTQMGQEVILRCVPISNHLYFYWYRQILGQKVEFLVSFYNNEISEKSEIFDDQFSVERPDGSNFTLKIRSTKLEDSAMYFCASGHGGTDNEQFFGPGTRLTVL.

As to this clonotype: A junction end diverges from the germline sequence, so it may reflect a read error. This chain connects TRBV15 to TRBJ1-5; a weak D match, TRBD1 (5 bases). Germline CDR1 LNHNV, CDR2 YYDKDF (reference sequence). The CDR3 length is 14 residues. This chain's CDR3 is CASSREWGTQPQHF. The DNA for the CDR3 is TGCGCCAGCAGCCGAGAATGGGGGACTCAGCCCCAGCATTTT.

A note on this clonotype: No DNA is shown, since the ends of the CDR3 on it are uncertain; the CDR3 is the one TCRdb lists. The rearrangement joins TRBV7-8 to TRBJ1-5. The germline V gene has CDR1 SGHVS and CDR2 FQNEAQ. The CDR3 is 15 amino acids long, termini counted. CDR3 amino acids: CASSVAGGSDTQYHF.

This clonotype has a count of ten or more. This chain uses TRBV12-3 or TRBV12-4 with TRBJ2-5; D remains ambiguous. Trimming removed 6 bases from V and 2 bases from J, with 13 bases in between. This CDR3 comprises 14 residues. The CDR3 loop reads CASSPGSEQETQYF. CDR3 in DNA: TGTGCCAGCAGCCCAGGCAGCGAGCAAGAGACCCAGTACTTC.

This clonotype was picked up one time. Since the CDR3 does not end with the conserved phenylalanine or tryptophan, this likely comes from a read error. No DNA is shown, since the ends of the CDR3 on it are uncertain; the CDR3 is the one TCRdb lists. The rearrangement links TRBV7-9 to TRBJ2-3; the table's D gene call, TRBD1, was not cross checked with the DNA. The CDR3 length is 13 residues, termini included. CDR1 is SEHNR and CDR2 is FQNEAQ in the germline V gene (reference sequence). CDR3 loop: CASSDQRTGTRDE.

This chain's CDR3 is CASSLGQGGMNTEAFF. CDR3 in DNA: TGTGCCAGCAGCCTAGGACAGGGAGGGATGAACACTGAAGCTTTCTTT. The chain uses TRBV7-2 and TRBJ1-1; 8 bases are shared with TRBD1. This CDR3 spans 16 amino acids. Germline CDR1 is SGHTA and CDR2 is FQGNSA. The J segment lost 0 bases and the V segment lost 5 bases, leaving 8 bases of the junction unmatched.